Below are 16 T cell receptor beta chains sequenced from a single sample in a study of blood T cell repertoires in COVID-19. Produced via immunoSEQ multiplex PCR; TCRdb's table is partial and in-frame only. The data contain 150,000 or so clones, around 89% of them seen just once; the ten biggest clones take up around 2.9%. The sequencing input was peripheral blood. The receptors were gathered from a man aged 55-75 years with active or convalescent COVID-19.

The rearrangement joins TRBV5-8 to TRBJ2-7; no firm D call. Germline CDR1 is SGHTS and CDR2 is YDEGEE. This CDR3 region has 13 residues. Trimming stripped 0 bases from V and 5 bases from J, with 9 bases between. This CDR3 reads CASSLAGTNEQYF. CDR3 in DNA: TGTGCCAGCAGCTTGGCAGGAACAAACGAGCAGTACTTC.

This chain connects TRBV5-1 to TRBJ1-3; the D gene is possibly TRBD1 (6 bases). Germline V gene sequence: CDR1 SGHRS, CDR2 YFSETQ. V lost 0 bases and J lost 4, with 8 bases in between. The CDR3 spans 14 residues. For the CDR3, the DNA is TGCGCCAGCAGCTTGGGACAGGACGGAAACACCATATATTTT. Translating it yields CASSLGQDGNTIYF.

The V call is TRBV9, the J call TRBJ1-3; 8 bases line up with TRBD1. Germline lookup yields CDR1 SGDLS and CDR2 YYNGEE. The junction had 8 bases not matched to a gene; V was cut back by 4 bases and J by 8 bases. The CDR3 is 14 amino acids. The CDR3 DNA follows: TGTGCCAGCAGCACCCCGGACAGGGTAGACACCATATATTTT. It yields the protein CASSTPDRVDTIYF.

This rearrangement joins TRBV11-2 to TRBJ2-3, with TRBD2 matching over 8 bases. Germline V gene lookup returns CDR1 SGHAT and CDR2 FQNNGV. V trimming: 3 bases; J trimming: 5 bases; junction bases outside the gene matches: 10. The CDR3 totals 16 residues. DNA of the CDR3: TGTGCCAGCAGCTTGTCTATGGACGGGGGGGTAGATACGCAGTATTTT. Its protein is CASSLSMDGGVDTQYF.

The chain carries TRBV7-8 and TRBJ2-7, with D possibly being TRBD2 (7 bases). Trimming pared 1 base from V and 2 bases from J, leaving 15 bases between. CDR1 is SGHVS and CDR2 is FQNEAQ in the germline V gene. This CDR3 comprises 16 residues. The CDR3 DNA follows: TGTGCCAGCAGCTTAGTCAGCGGGACACAACCCTACGAGCAGTACTTC. Translating gives CASSLVSGTQPYEQYF.

The chain has TRBV5-6 and TRBJ1-2; TRBD1 is a possible D gene (5 bases). V was pared by 1 base and J by 9 bases, with 13 bases between. Germline V gives CDR1 SGHDT, CDR2 YYEEEE. The CDR3 contains 13 residues. DNA for the CDR3: TGTGCCAGCAGCTTGCCCCAGGGTGGGAGCTACACCTTC. This gives the protein CASSLPQGGSYTF.

The V gene is TRBV9, the J gene TRBJ1-6; no clear D. This CDR3 is 15 amino acids long. V dropped 3 bases and J dropped 0 bases, with 7 bases sitting between them. Per germline, CDR1 SGDLS and CDR2 YYNGEE. CDR3 protein: CASSAYSSYNSPLHF. CDR3 DNA: TGTGCCAGCAGCGCATATAGCTCCTATAATTCACCCCTCCACTTT.

About this clone itself: The same CDR3 is also encoded by other DNA sequences in this sample. The rearrangement joins TRBV6-1 to TRBJ1-5; D unclear. The V end was cut by 3 bases, the J end by 5 bases, with 5 bases between. Germline V gives CDR1 MNHNS, CDR2 SASEGT. The CDR3 runs 12 residues. CDR3 DNA sequence: TGTGCCAGCAGTGATCCCGATCAGCCCCAGCATTTT. It codes for CASSDPDQPQHF.

The rearrangement uses TRBV4-3 and TRBJ2-1, with 7 bases fitting TRBD2. The junction had 11 bases not matched to a gene; V was cut back by 4 bases and J by 2 bases. The CDR3 is made up of 17 amino acids. Germline loops: CDR1 LGHNA, CDR2 YSLEER. The CDR3 reads CASSRKRGGFPYNEQFF. CDR3 nucleotide sequence: TGCGCCAGCAGCCGCAAGCGCGGGGGATTCCCCTACAATGAGCAGTTCTTC.

The chain links TRBV11-2 to TRBJ2-7; TRBD1 matches at 8 bases. Germline trimming cut 10 bases from V and 1 base from J; bases unmatched to any gene: 6. This CDR3 has 13 amino acids. Germline assignment: CDR1 SGHAT and CDR2 FQNNGV. CDR3 DNA: TGTGCCACCCGGACAGGGAGTTCCTACGAGCAGTACTTC. Translating it yields CATRTGSSYEQYF. Supplemented by reference TRBV11-2 and TRBJ2-7, the full variable domain reads EAGVAQSPRYKIIEKRQSVAFWCNPISGHATLYWYQQILGQGPKLLIQFQNNGVVDDSQLPKDRFSAERLKGVDSTLKIQPAKLEDSAVYLCATRTGSSYEQYFGPGTRLTVT.

The rearrangement joins TRBV19 to TRBJ2-4, with 8 bases that match TRBD1. The CDR3 spans 17 residues. With 9 bases clipped from V and 1 base from J, the junction kept 14 bases outside the gene matches. The germline CDR1 and CDR2 sequences are LNHDA and SQIVND (reference sequence). CDR3 loop: CASEESRQGWAKNIQYF. CDR3 sequence (DNA): TGTGCCAGCGAAGAATCAAGACAGGGGTGGGCCAAAAACATTCAGTACTTC.

The chain has TRBV6-2 or TRBV6-3 and TRBJ1-1; TRBD1 agrees at 8 bases. The CDR3 covers 12 residues. After removal of 6 bases from V and 10 bases from J, the junction contained 7 bases not matched to a gene. Per the germline V gene, CDR1 is MNHEY and CDR2 is SVGEGT. CDR3 nucleotides: TGTGCCAGCAGCAAGACAGGGGAGGTAGCTTTCTTT. Its protein product is CASSKTGEVAFF.

This rearrangement joins TRBV29-1 to TRBJ2-5, with D tentatively TRBD1 (6 bases). The CDR3 loop spans 16 amino acids. Trimming stripped 0 bases from V and 2 bases from J, with 16 bases between. The germline CDR1 and CDR2 sequences are SQVTM and ANQGSEA. The CDR3 DNA sequence: TGCAGCGTTGAAGATCCTAGGGGGTTTGGACAAGAGACCCAGTACTTC. Its protein product is CSVEDPRGFGQETQYF. The full variable domain, in which reference TRBV29-1 and TRBJ2-5 provide the parts outside the CDR3, is SAVISQKPSRDICQRGTSLTIQCQVDSQVTMMFWYRQQPGQSLTLIATANQGSEATYESGFVIDKFPISRPNLTFSTLTVSNMSPEDSSIYLCSVEDPRGFGQETQYFGPGTRLLVL.

The chain carries TRBV19 and TRBJ1-4; 9 bases are a match to TRBD1. Germline V CDR1 and CDR2: LNHDA, SQIVND (reference sequence). The CDR3 extends over 16 amino acids. J gave up 0 bases and V 5 bases, and 4 bases lay outside the gene matches. CDR3 residues: CASSSTGGATNEKLFF. The CDR3 bases are TGTGCCAGTAGTTCTACAGGGGGCGCAACTAATGAAAAACTGTTTTTT.

The chain couples TRBV18 to TRBJ1-4; TRBD1 is a possible D gene (5 bases). This CDR3 contains 11 residues. Germline V gives CDR1 KGHSH, CDR2 LQKENI. V was clipped by 5 bases and J by 12 bases, with 10 bases between them. CDR3 DNA sequence: TGTGCCAGCTCAGAACCGGGGGAACTGTTTTTT. Protein product: CASSEPGELFF.

This clone showed up just a few times. The gene calls are TRBV18 and TRBJ2-1; 8 nucleotides agree with TRBD2. CDR1 and CDR2 (germline): KGHSH, LQKENI. Losses at the gene ends were 6 bases for V and 3 bases for J; bases not matched to a gene: 7. The CDR3 totals 15 residues. The CDR3 spells CASSPRTSLYNEQFF. DNA for the CDR3: TGTGCCAGCTCCCCAAGGACTAGCCTCTACAATGAGCAGTTCTTC.